This T cell receptor (beta chain) was recovered during a study of Ad26.COV2.S vaccination and SARS-CoV-2 variants. Study-level information: Sample donor was a member of the COV1001 Ad26.COV2.S trial arm. Study conclusions and caveats: The TCR breadth and depth analyses may have produced an underestimate of total T cell responses. Placebo and vaccine recipients had non-spike TCR breadth that was similar. CD8+ and CD4+ T cells specific for spike reportedly responded with substantial breadth after vaccination.

The method was immunoSEQ multiplex PCR; TCRdb's version includes in-frame clones alone and lacks a portion of them. This table holds around 300,000 clones, roughly 89% found once. Treatment reported: around 19 received Ad26.COV2.S at low or high dose, single or two shots; 5 received placebo; per-sample allocation not given. The investigators took samples on day 63 after the first vaccine or placebo injection. CDR1 and CDR2 from the germline V gene are SNHLY and FYNNEI. There are 16 residues in the CDR3. Losses at the gene ends were 5 bases for V and 2 bases for J; bases not matched to a gene: 7. Remarks on this clone: The antigen is undetermined.

V is TRBV2 and J is TRBJ2-7; 12 bases line up with TRBD2. The starting material was peripheral blood, obtained in a trial of Ad26.COV2.S vaccine versus placebo. The receptor was isolated from a person between 18 and 65 years old who received the Ad26.COV2.S COVID-19 vaccine or a placebo. CDR3 loop: CASSRRTSGIAYEQYF. The CDR3 nucleotides read TGTGCCAGCAGTCGCCGGACTAGCGGGATCGCCTACGAGCAGTACTTC.